This T cell receptor (beta chain) appears in the sequencing data of a study of blood T cell repertoires in COVID-19. Overall study context: From the United States, Italy and Spain came samples of acute and convalescent COVID-19. T cells, B-cell-depleted T cells, or PBMCs supplied cDNA or gDNA.

Original analysis: Estimation of nucleated cell counts relied on the amplification of reference gene primers. Generated by immunoSEQ multiplex PCR, the TCRdb table keeps only in-frame clones and is missing some. The V and J calls and clone size are taken from that table; D and trimming were inferred from the DNA. The data contain about 54,000 clones, around 87% of them singletons. Only one count was recorded for this clone. The germline V gene has CDR1 MNHEY and CDR2 SVGEGT. V shed 7 bases and J 10 bases; nucleotides not matched to a gene: 10. This CDR3 spans 15 amino acids. The V call is TRBV6-2 or TRBV6-3, the J call TRBJ2-1; 13 nucleotides match TRBD2. The receptor's source is a man aged 45-60 years with active COVID-19. The specimen was peripheral blood. Here the CDR3 reads CASNPWTSGGREQFF. The CDR3 bases are TGTGCCAGCAACCCGTGGACTAGCGGGGGCAGGGAGCAGTTCTTC.